Following are 13 T cell receptor beta chains from one sample sequenced in a study of early T cells in non-severe SARS-CoV-2 infection. TCRdb reprocessed the 5' RACE reads with MiXCR, giving one entry per CDR3 protein. The data hold about 25,000 distinct CDR3 sequences, with 5.5% observed a single time. The sequencing input was whole blood. Receptors originate from an adult who was a healthcare worker with PCR-confirmed SARS-CoV-2 infection or an uninfected control (not recorded which).

This clonotype came up many times. The chain couples TRBV28 to TRBJ1-3; D ambiguous. This CDR3 contains 13 residues. V lost 7 bases, J lost 2 bases, and 9 bases lay in between. Germline lookup yields CDR1 MDHEN and CDR2 SYDVKM. CDR3 sequence (DNA): TGTGCCAGCAAGGACGGTCCTGGAAACACCATATATTTT. Residues: CASKDGPGNTIYF. Complete variable domain (other parts from reference TRBV28 and TRBJ1-3): DVKVTQSSRYLVKRTGEKVFLECVQDMDHENMFWYRQDPGLGLRLIYFSYDVKMKEKGDIPEGYSVSREKKERFSLILESASTNQTSMYLCASKDGPGNTIYFGEGSWLTVV.

This clonotype was seen many times. CDR3 DNA: TGCAGTGCTAGAGCCACTAGCGGGGGGACTTACAATGAGCAGTTCTTC. Translating it yields CSARATSGGTYNEQFF. The chain couples TRBV20-1 to TRBJ2-1, with 12 bases identical to TRBD2. From germline, CDR1 is DFQATT and CDR2 SNEGSKA (reference sequence). V was pared by 1 base and J by 4 bases, with 5 bases of the junction left unmatched. The CDR3 has 16 amino acids.

This clonotype occurred many times. The chain combines TRBV7-9 with TRBJ1-1; weak D call: TRBD1 (5 bases). The CDR3 sequence is 17 residues long. Germline V gene lookup returns CDR1 SEHNR and CDR2 FQNEAQ (reference sequence). The V end lost 5 bases, the J end lost 0 bases, and 19 bases lay between the germline ends. The CDR3 bases are TGTGCCAGCAGCCCGGGGGGGTCCCCGGGATTGAACACTGAAGCTTTCTTT. The encoded protein is CASSPGGSPGLNTEAFF.

This clonotype was picked up many times. J is TRBJ1-5 and V is TRBV28; TRBD1 might be the D (6 bases). Germline V lookup: CDR1 MDHEN, CDR2 SYDVKM. V gave up 6 bases and J gave up 1 base, with 13 bases separating them. CDR3 size: 15 residues. The CDR3 DNA is TGTGCCAGCAGCGTTACAGGGCCCAGCAATCAGCCCCAGCATTTT. Its protein is CASSVTGPSNQPQHF.

This clonotype came up many times. J is TRBJ2-7 and V is TRBV4-1; no firm D call. The CDR3 runs to 16 residues. Trimming stripped 1 base from V and 0 bases from J, with 13 bases between. Germline assignment: CDR1 MGHRA and CDR2 YSYEKL. CDR3 nucleotide sequence: TGCGCCAGCAGCCAAGTCGTCGGTGCGGACTCCTACGAGCAGTACTTC. Its translation is CASSQVVGADSYEQYF.

The rearrangement joins TRBV11-2 to TRBJ1-5, with D uncertain. The CDR3 length is 14 residues. The ends were cut back, 5 bases at V and 4 bases at J, with 12 bases in the middle. Per the germline V gene, CDR1 is SGHAT and CDR2 is FQNNGV. In nucleotides, the CDR3 is TGTGCCAGCAGCCCGACAAGCCATAATCAGCCCCAGCATTTT. Translating gives CASSPTSHNQPQHF.

In its sample, this clonotype was seen many times. The V gene is TRBV6-5, the J gene TRBJ1-1; no clear D. Between the trimmed V and J ends, which lost 8 bases and 6 bases, there was a span of 13 bases. The length of the CDR3 is 12 residues. The germline gives CDR1 MNHEY, CDR2 SVGAGI. The CDR3: CASGEGRSEAFF. The CDR3 DNA sequence: TGTGCCAGCGGGGAAGGAAGGTCTGAAGCTTTCTTT.

This clonotype was counted ten times or more. The chain combines TRBV9 with TRBJ2-3; 9 bases align to TRBD2. V lost 3 bases to trimming and J lost 1 base; unmatched junction nucleotides: 6. This CDR3 has 16 amino acids. The germline V gene has CDR1 SGDLS and CDR2 YYNGEE. The CDR3 DNA follows: TGTGCCAGCAGCGCTCCAATAGCGGGGGGCACAGATACGCAGTATTTT. It encodes CASSAPIAGGTDTQYF.

The chain recombines TRBV4-2 with TRBJ2-3; D is possibly TRBD2 (7 bases). The V end was cut by 5 bases, the J end by 5 bases, with 20 bases between. There are 16 residues in the CDR3. Germline assignment: CDR1 LGHNA and CDR2 YNFKEQ. The CDR3 coding sequence is TGTGCCAGCAGCTGGAGCGACGTGGGGGGGCAAGATACGCAGTATTTT. Its translation is CASSWSDVGGQDTQYF.

This clonotype was seen ten or more times. This chain links TRBV6-1 with TRBJ2-1; 8 bases line up with TRBD1. This CDR3 contains 13 residues. Trimming at V came to 8 bases and at J to 9 bases, leaving 9 bases not matched to a gene. The V gene's germline CDR1 is MNHNS and CDR2 SASEGT. The CDR3 sequence is CASQGQGAGEQFF. CDR3 in DNA: TGTGCCAGCCAGGGGCAGGGGGCGGGTGAGCAGTTCTTC.

This clonotype is medium-sized (0.01 to 0.1%) by share. The chain uses TRBV20-1 and TRBJ2-2; D is ambiguous. The CDR3 totals 15 residues. V gave up 0 bases and J gave up 0 bases, with 8 bases separating them. Germline V gene data show CDR1 as DFQATT and CDR2 as SNEGSKA (reference sequence). CDR3 sequence (DNA): TGCAGTGCTAGAGATCCAAGGGCGAACACCGGGGAGCTGTTTTTT. Residues: CSARDPRANTGELFF.

This clonotype has ten or more counts. This chain links TRBV28 with TRBJ2-2; 10 positions match TRBD1. Germline lookup yields CDR1 MDHEN and CDR2 SYDVKM. This CDR3 region has 14 residues. The J segment lost 6 bases and the V segment lost 7 bases, leaving 5 bases of the junction unmatched. CDR3 in DNA: TGTGCCAGCATTCGGGACAGGGGAGCCGGGGAGCTGTTTTTT. Translated, it gives CASIRDRGAGELFF.

To note about this clonotype: Just one base apart from a much larger clone, this may be a read error. The chain has TRBV15 and TRBJ2-2, with D perhaps assigned TRBD1 or TRBD2 (5 bases each). The CDR3 has 17 amino acids. Germline lookup yields CDR1 LNHNV and CDR2 YYDKDF (reference sequence). The CDR3 DNA sequence: TGTGTCACCAGCAGAGATCACCGGGACCTAAACACCGGGGAGCTGTTTTTT. Its protein product is CVTSRDHRDLNTGELFF.